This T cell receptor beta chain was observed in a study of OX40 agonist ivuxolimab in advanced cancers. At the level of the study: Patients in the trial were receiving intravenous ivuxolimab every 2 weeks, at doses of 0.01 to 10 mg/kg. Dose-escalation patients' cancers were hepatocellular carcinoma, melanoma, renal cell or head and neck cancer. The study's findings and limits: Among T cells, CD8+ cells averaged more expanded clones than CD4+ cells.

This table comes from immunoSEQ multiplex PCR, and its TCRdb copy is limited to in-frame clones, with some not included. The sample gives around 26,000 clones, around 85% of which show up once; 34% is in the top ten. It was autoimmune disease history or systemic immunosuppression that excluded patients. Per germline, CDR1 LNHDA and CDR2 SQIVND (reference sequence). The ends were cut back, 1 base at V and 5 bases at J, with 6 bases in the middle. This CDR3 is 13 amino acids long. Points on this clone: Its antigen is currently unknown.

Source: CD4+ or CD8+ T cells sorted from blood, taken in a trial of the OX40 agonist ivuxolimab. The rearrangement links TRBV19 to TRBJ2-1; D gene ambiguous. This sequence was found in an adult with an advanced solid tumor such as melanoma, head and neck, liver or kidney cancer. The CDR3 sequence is CASSIVTNNEQFF. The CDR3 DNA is TGTGCCAGTAGTATAGTGACCAACAATGAGCAGTTCTTC.